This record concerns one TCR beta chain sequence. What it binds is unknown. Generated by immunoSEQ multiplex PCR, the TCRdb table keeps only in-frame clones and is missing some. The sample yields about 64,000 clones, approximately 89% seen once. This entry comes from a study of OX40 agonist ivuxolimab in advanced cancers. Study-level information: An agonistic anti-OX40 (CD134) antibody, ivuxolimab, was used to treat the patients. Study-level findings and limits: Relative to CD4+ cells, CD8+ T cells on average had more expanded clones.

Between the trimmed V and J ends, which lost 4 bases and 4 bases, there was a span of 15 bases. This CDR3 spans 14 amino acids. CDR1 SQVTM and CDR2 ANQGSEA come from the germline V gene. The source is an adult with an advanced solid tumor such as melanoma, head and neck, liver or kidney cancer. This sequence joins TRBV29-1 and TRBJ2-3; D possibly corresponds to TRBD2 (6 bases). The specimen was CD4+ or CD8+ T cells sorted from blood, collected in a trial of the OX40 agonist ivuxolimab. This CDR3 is CSVGGTGVADTQYF. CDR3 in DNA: TGCAGCGTTGGGGGGACGGGAGTGGCAGATACGCAGTATTTT.